These T cell receptor beta chains were read from a single sample in a study of blood T cell repertoires in COVID-19. The method was immunoSEQ multiplex PCR; TCRdb's version includes in-frame clones alone and lacks a portion of them. Seen here are approximately 15,000 clones, more than 80% observed once, and the top ten hold around 3.2%. Input material: peripheral blood. The receptor set was obtained from a human donor in a cohort sampled during active COVID-19. The CDR3 runs from the conserved cysteine through the conserved F or W. The D gene is left open where the match is weak. Size is stated for part of the rows, as once, few or many counts, or as a class when the clone is expanded.

J gene | D gene | clone size | V gene | CDR3 protein | CDR3 DNA
TRBJ2-2 | TRBD1 | - | TRBV11-3 | CASSLRAGGAGGELFF | TGTGCCAGCAGCTTAAGGGCAGGGGGCGCGGGCGGGGAGCTGTTTTTT
TRBJ2-7 | - | - | TRBV7-2 | CASSPPGGGPYEQYF | TGTGCCAGCAGCCCCCCCGGGGGAGGACCTTACGAGCAGTACTTC
TRBJ2-1 | TRBD1 | - | TRBV11-2 | CASSNLQGADEQFF | TGTGCCAGCAGCAACCTACAGGGGGCGGATGAGCAGTTCTTC
TRBJ1-5 | - | - | TRBV4-1 | CASSQGVGQPQHF | TGCGCCAGCAGCCAAGGAGTTGGTCAGCCCCAGCATTTT
TRBJ1-2 | - | - | TRBV6-5 | CASSSNYGYTF | TGTGCCAGCAGTTCAAACTATGGCTACACCTTC
TRBJ1-3 | - | - | TRBV19 | CASSIAGSGNTIYF | TGTGCCAGTAGTATAGCGGGCTCTGGAAACACCATATATTTT
TRBJ2-6 | - | - | TRBV9 | CASSEWGEGFSGANVLTF | TGTGCCAGCAGCGAGTGGGGAGAGGGCTTCTCTGGGGCCAACGTCCTGACTTTC
TRBJ2-1 | TRBD1 | - | TRBV19 | CASSGTGLRNEQFF | TGTGCCAGTTCCGGGACAGGGTTAAGGAATGAGCAGTTCTTC
TRBJ1-2 | - | - | TRBV3-1/TRBV3-2 | CASSHRKRTVGYTF | TGTGCCAGCAGTCACCGTAAACGTACGGTTGGCTACACCTTC
TRBJ1-6 | - | - | TRBV3-1/TRBV3-2 | CASSPELQTNSPLHF | TGTGCCAGCAGCCCTGAGTTACAGACAAATTCACCCCTCCACTTT
TRBJ1-2 | TRBD1 | - | TRBV27 | CASSPTYPGQGIEAGYTF | TGTGCCAGCAGTCCAACATACCCGGGACAGGGAATCGAGGCTGGCTACACCTTC
TRBJ2-3 | TRBD2 | - | TRBV27 | CASSQRGGPDTQYF | TGTGCCAGCAGCCAGCGGGGGGGCCCAGATACGCAGTATTTT
TRBJ1-3 | TRBD1 | - | TRBV9 | CASSVAMTGVGNTIYF | TGTGCCAGCAGCGTAGCTATGACAGGGGTCGGAAACACCATATATTTT
TRBJ2-7 | TRBD1 | - | TRBV25-1 | CASSERTGDYEQYF | TGTGCCAGCAGTGAAAGGACAGGGGACTACGAGCAGTACTTC
TRBJ1-3 | - | - | TRBV4-2 | CASSQEVRGRGNTIYF | TGTGCCAGCAGCCAAGAAGTGCGGGGGCGCGGAAACACCATATATTTT
TRBJ1-1 | TRBD1 | once | TRBV6-5 | CASSSGQGAFSTEAFF | TGTGCCAGCAGTTCTGGACAGGGGGCTTTTAGCACTGAAGCTTTCTTT
TRBJ1-2 | TRBD1 | - | TRBV10-1 | CASKEQGQGGYTF | TGCGCCAGCAAAGAACAGGGGCAAGGTGGCTACACCTTC
TRBJ1-1 | - | - | TRBV19 | CASTTGNTEAFF | TGTGCCAGTACCACGGGTAACACTGAAGCTTTCTTT
TRBJ2-7 | TRBD2 | - | TRBV2 | CASSEASGVGEQYF | TGTGCCAGCAGTGAAGCGAGCGGGGTGGGGGAGCAGTACTTC
TRBJ1-4 | - | - | TRBV30 | CAWGVIANEKLFF | TGTGCCTGGGGGGTCATAGCTAATGAAAAACTGTTTTTT
TRBJ2-1 | - | - | TRBV3-1/TRBV3-2 | CASSLPAGRDYNEQFF | TGTGCCAGCAGCCTTCCGGCAGGCAGGGACTACAATGAGCAGTTCTTC